The TCR beta chain under discussion was sequenced for a study of blood T cell repertoires in COVID-19. The overall study: Sites across the United States, Italy and Spain contributed samples from acute and convalescent COVID-19. From T cells, B-cell-depleted T cells, or PBMCs came the material, which was cDNA or gDNA.

V lost 0 bases to trimming and J lost 4 bases, with 15 bases between them. Germline CDR1 is KGHSH and CDR2 is LQKENI. The CDR3 is 16 amino acids. Per the original methods: How many nucleated cells were present was estimated from reference gene primer amplification. TCRdb's table, derived via immunoSEQ multiplex PCR, lists solely in-frame clones and lacks some. The DNA gave D and trimming, while V, J and clone size come from that table. The table shows 250,000 to 300,000 clones, with around 89% occurring only once. Seattle cases were enrolled at active infection and followed longitudinally. This clonotype originated in a woman aged 45-59 years with COVID-19, enrolled during active disease. This chain joins TRBV18 and TRBJ1-1; D is unresolved. The sample comprised peripheral blood. CDR3 loop: CASSPPNRVEGTEAFF. CDR3 bases: TGTGCCAGCTCACCACCGAATAGGGTAGAGGGCACTGAAGCTTTCTTT.